The following is a TCR beta chain sequence with its context. The data were taken from a study of CD8 T cells in Susac syndrome. The CDR3 runs 14 residues. V was cut by 0 bases and J by 5 bases, with 11 bases left in between. From germline, CDR1 is SGHRS and CDR2 YFSETQ. Control patients had untreated stable or active relapsing-remitting multiple sclerosis by revised McDonald criteria. Both CD4+ and CD8+ T cells were negatively isolated, and TEMRA cells underwent FACS enrichment. Random hexamers were used to reverse transcribe an amount of about 0.5 to 1 ug RNA. Across 54 Vbeta and 13 Jbeta, TCR beta CDR3 was amplified with immunoSEQ multiplex PCR. TCRdb reanalysed the immunoSEQ multiplex PCR reads using MiXCR and keeps one entry per CDR3 protein. The profile covers roughly 200,000 distinct CDR3 sequences, with about 95% appearing a single time and 0.15% to 0.2% taken by the ten largest.

This TCR was recovered from a human donor with multiple sclerosis. The V gene is TRBV5-1, the J gene TRBJ2-5, with D unclear. Sequenced sample: CD8+ T cells from PBMCs. The CDR3 sequence: CASSLGATRETQYF. The DNA for the CDR3 is TGCGCCAGCAGCTTGGGGGCGACGAGGGAGACCCAGTACTTC.